The 19 T cell receptor beta chains presented below share a single source sample, sequenced in a study of blood T cell repertoires in COVID-19. Profiling relied on immunoSEQ multiplex PCR, and the TCRdb table lists in-frame clones only, not all of them. This sample has about 330,000 clones, with approximately 85% found just once. Source material: peripheral blood. The receptors come from a human donor in a cohort sampled during active COVID-19.

The CDR3 here is CATSSRGTSINPQHF. In DNA form, the CDR3 reads TGTGCCACCAGCAGCCGTGGGACAAGCATCAATCCCCAGCATTTT. V is TRBV15 and J is TRBJ1-5; perhaps TRBD1 as D (6 bases). Germline CDR1 LNHNV, CDR2 YYDKDF (reference sequence). The CDR3 sequence is 15 residues long. Between the trimmed V and J ends, which lost 3 bases and 10 bases, there was a span of 19 bases.

The chain combines TRBV2 with TRBJ1-5; D might be TRBD1 (5 bases). The CDR3 is 14 amino acids. Germline V gene sequence: CDR1 SNHLY, CDR2 FYNNEI. V was shortened by 1 base and J by 4 bases, with 8 bases between the two germline ends. The CDR3: CASSEGQPNQPQHF. DNA for the CDR3: TGTGCCAGCAGTGAAGGACAGCCAAATCAGCCCCAGCATTTT.

J is TRBJ1-2 and V is TRBV6-5; 8 positions match TRBD1. Germline values: CDR1 MNHEY, CDR2 SVGAGI. This CDR3 is 14 amino acids long. V was pared by 6 bases and J by 1 base, with 4 bases of the junction left unmatched. DNA of the CDR3: TGTGCCAGCAGCCCGACAGGGGTTAACTATGGCTACACCTTC. It translates to CASSPTGVNYGYTF.

This clone has a handful of counts. The rearrangement links TRBV6-5 to TRBJ2-7, with TRBD1 identical over 9 bases. With 2 bases clipped from V and 4 bases from J, the junction kept 6 bases outside the gene matches. CDR3 size: 15 residues. The germline V gene has CDR1 MNHEY and CDR2 SVGAGI. The CDR3 sequence: CASSYGTGKGYEQYF. The CDR3, as DNA: TGTGCCAGCAGTTACGGGACAGGGAAGGGATACGAGCAGTACTTC.

The V call is TRBV6-5, the J call TRBJ1-2; D is unresolved. V was pared by 7 bases and J by 6 bases, with 12 bases between. Per germline, CDR1 MNHEY and CDR2 SVGAGI. The CDR3 is made up of 12 amino acids. As DNA, the CDR3 is TGTGCCAGCAAACGTGGAACAGATGGCTACACCTTC. Its protein is CASKRGTDGYTF.

V and J are TRBV6-6 and TRBJ1-6, with D perhaps matching TRBD1 (5 bases). The germline gives CDR1 MNHNY, CDR2 SVGAGI (reference sequence). The CDR3 is 12 amino acids. V was trimmed by 11 bases and J by 6 bases, leaving 11 bases between them. Here the CDR3 DNA reads TGTGCCTCGGACACCCTTAATTCACCCCTCCACTTT. Protein product: CASDTLNSPLHF.

The chain has TRBV5-1 and TRBJ1-5, with 7 bases that match TRBD1. Looked up from germline, CDR1 is SGHRS and CDR2 is YFSETQ. V lost 6 bases, J lost 7 bases, and 16 bases stayed unmatched. The CDR3 covers 16 residues. The CDR3 nucleotides are TGCGCCAGCAAGCCGAGCACAGGGGACCATCGGCAGCCCCAGCATTTT. Residues: CASKPSTGDHRQPQHF.

The chain has TRBV6-5 and TRBJ1-6; TRBD1 might be the D (5 bases). Germline CDR1 MNHEY, CDR2 SVGAGI. Trimming removed 7 bases at V and 8 bases at J, with 12 bases between. The CDR3 totals 13 residues. This CDR3 is CASTPWGDSPLHF. The CDR3, as DNA: TGTGCCAGCACTCCCTGGGGGGATTCACCCCTCCACTTT.

The rearrangement joins TRBV2 to TRBJ1-5, with a tentative D call TRBD1 (5 bases). Germline CDR1 reads SNHLY; CDR2 reads FYNNEI. This CDR3 has 18 amino acids. V shed 4 bases and J shed 1 base, with 20 bases lying between them. In DNA, the CDR3 is TGTGCCAGCAGTGTTGCTCGGGAGGTCAGGGTAAGCAATCAGCCCCAGCATTTT. Translation: CASSVAREVRVSNQPQHF. Complete variable domain (other parts from reference TRBV2 and TRBJ1-5): EPEVTQTPSHQVTQMGQEVILRCVPISNHLYFYWYRQILGQKVEFLVSFYNNEISEKSEIFDDQFSVERPDGSNFTLKIRSTKLEDSAMYFCASSVAREVRVSNQPQHFGDGTRLSIL.

The chain is built from TRBV4-1 and TRBJ2-1, with 9 bases that match TRBD2. This CDR3 spans 17 amino acids. Germline V CDR1 and CDR2: MGHRA, YSYEKL. The ends lost 0 bases at V and 7 bases at J; junction bases unmatched: 10. CDR3 in amino acids: CASSQEGPAGGDNEQFF. In DNA form, the CDR3 reads TGCGCCAGCAGCCAAGAGGGACCAGCGGGGGGAGATAATGAGCAGTTCTTC.

This clone was picked up one time. The chain couples TRBV6-5 to TRBJ1-1; 8 nucleotides match TRBD1. CDR3 length: 14 residues. Germline V gene data show CDR1 as MNHEY and CDR2 as SVGAGI. V gave up 11 bases and J gave up 1 base; unmatched junction bases: 9. The CDR3 region is CAGGQGNWNTEAFF. As DNA, the CDR3 is TGTGCCGGCGGACAGGGCAATTGGAACACTGAAGCTTTCTTT.

This sequence joins TRBV29-1 and TRBJ2-2; 9 bases agree with TRBD2. Trimming removed 6 bases from V and 4 bases from J; junction bases left unmatched: 3. This CDR3 region has 13 residues. Germline V gene lookup returns CDR1 SQVTM and CDR2 ANQGSEA. CDR3 nucleotides: TGCAGCGTGGGACTAGCTAGCACCGGGGAGCTGTTTTTT. This translates into CSVGLASTGELFF.

The chain joins TRBV9 to TRBJ2-3, with 9 bases fitting TRBD2. V gave up 1 base and J gave up 0 bases; unmatched junction bases: 3. Looked up from germline, CDR1 is SGDLS and CDR2 is YYNGEE. The CDR3 spans 16 residues. CDR3 sequence reads: CASSVSGGISTDTQYF. CDR3 sequence (DNA): TGTGCCAGCAGCGTAAGCGGGGGGATTAGCACAGATACGCAGTATTTT.

In its sample, this clone was seen once. V gene TRBV5-1 combines with J gene TRBJ1-2; the D gene is possibly TRBD1 (5 bases). V lost 4 bases, J lost 8 bases, and 12 bases lay in between. Looked up from germline, CDR1 is SGHRS and CDR2 is YFSETQ. CDR3 size: 12 residues. This CDR3 reads CASSTDMLGYTF. As DNA, the CDR3 is TGCGCCAGCAGCACGGACATGTTAGGCTACACCTTC.

The V gene is TRBV30, the J gene TRBJ2-2, with 9 bases that match TRBD1. The CDR3 is made up of 15 amino acids. The germline V gene encodes CDR1 GTSNPN and CDR2 SVGIG (reference sequence). V shed 5 bases, J shed 4 bases, and the junction held 8 bases outside the gene matches. The CDR3 nucleotides are TGTGCCTGGGTCAACAGGGGGCACAGCACCGGGGAGCTGTTTTTT. Its translation is CAWVNRGHSTGELFF. The variable domain in full, completed from reference TRBV30 and TRBJ2-2, reads SQTIHQWPATLVQPVGSPLSLECTVEGTSNPNLYWYRQAAGRGLQLLFYSVGIGQISSEVPQNLSASRPQDRQFILSSKKLLLSDSGFYLCAWVNRGHSTGELFFGEGSRLTVL.

The chain couples TRBV6-1 to TRBJ2-7, with 7 positions matching TRBD1. Losses at the gene ends were 3 bases for V and 4 bases for J; bases not matched to a gene: 9. Germline CDR1 MNHNS, CDR2 SASEGT. The CDR3 has 15 residues. CDR3 region: CASSDEGQRIYEQYF. The DNA for the CDR3 is TGTGCCAGCAGTGATGAGGGACAGCGGATTTACGAGCAGTACTTC.

This chain connects TRBV2 to TRBJ1-2; 9 bases line up with TRBD1. The J segment lost 2 bases and the V segment lost 6 bases, leaving 4 bases of the junction unmatched. Germline CDR1 SNHLY, CDR2 FYNNEI. There are 14 residues in the CDR3. CDR3 sequence: CASRTGTGNYGYTF. The CDR3 region has the DNA TGTGCCAGCAGAACCGGGACAGGGAACTATGGCTACACCTTC.

The chain uses TRBV7-2 and TRBJ1-5, with D possibly being TRBD1 (5 bases). Germline assignment: CDR1 SGHTA and CDR2 FQGNSA. There are 13 residues in the CDR3. V was shortened by 1 base and J by 11 bases, with 12 bases between the two germline ends. CDR3 loop: CASSLDSTEAQHF. Here the CDR3 DNA reads TGTGCCAGCAGCTTAGATTCGACAGAAGCCCAGCATTTT.

Ten or more counts support this clone. V and J are TRBV2 and TRBJ1-4; 9 bases agree with TRBD1. After removal of 6 bases from V and 5 bases from J, the junction contained 7 bases not matched to a gene. The CDR3 is 15 amino acids. Germline V gene sequence: CDR1 SNHLY, CDR2 FYNNEI. As DNA, the CDR3 is TGTGCCAGCAGCCTAACCGGGACAGGGAATGAAAAACTGTTTTTT. Amino acid sequence: CASSLTGTGNEKLFF.